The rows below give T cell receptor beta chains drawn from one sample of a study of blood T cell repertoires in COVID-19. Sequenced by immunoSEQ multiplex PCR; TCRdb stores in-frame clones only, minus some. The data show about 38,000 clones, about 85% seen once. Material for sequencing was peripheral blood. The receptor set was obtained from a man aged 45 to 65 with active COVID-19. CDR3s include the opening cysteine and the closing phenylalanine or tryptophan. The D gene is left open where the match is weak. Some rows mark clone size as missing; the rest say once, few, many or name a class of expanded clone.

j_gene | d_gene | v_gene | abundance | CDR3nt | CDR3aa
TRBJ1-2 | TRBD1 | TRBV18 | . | TGTGCCAGCTCACCCGGGACAGGGGTCGTTTATGGCTACACCTTC | CASSPGTGVVYGYTF
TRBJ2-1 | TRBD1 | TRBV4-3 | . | TGCGCCAGCAGCCAGGACAGGGTGTCCGACGGTGAGCAGTTCTTC | CASSQDRVSDGEQFF
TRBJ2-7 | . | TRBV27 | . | TGTGCCAGCAGTCTCCGGGACACACTTACGAGGCAGTACTTC | CASSLRDTLTRQYF
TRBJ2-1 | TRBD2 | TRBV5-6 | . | TGTGCCAGCCTGGGACTAGCGGGGGTTGATGAGCAGTTCTTC | CASLGLAGVDEQFF
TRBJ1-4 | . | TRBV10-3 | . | TGTGCCATCAGCCCGCGGCCGGGGACTAATGAAAAACTGTTTTTT | CAISPRPGTNEKLFF
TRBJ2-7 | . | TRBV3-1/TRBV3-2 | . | TGTGCCAGCAGCCCTTCGATCACTCGCGGGGATTTCTACGAGCAGTACTTC | CASSPSITRGDFYEQYF
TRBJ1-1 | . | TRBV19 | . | TGTGCCAGTAGTATAACCGCAGAGGGAGACACTGAAGCTTTCTTT | CASSITAEGDTEAFF
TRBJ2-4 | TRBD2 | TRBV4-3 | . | TGCGCCAGCAGCCACCGGGGACTAGCGGGGGAGGGTTTTCAGTACTTC | CASSHRGLAGEGFQYF
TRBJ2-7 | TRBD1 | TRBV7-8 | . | TGTGCCAGCAGCAGCGGGACAGGGGACTACGAGCAGTACTTC | CASSSGTGDYEQYF
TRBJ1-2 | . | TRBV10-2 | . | TGCGCCAGCAGTGAGGCCAGGGATGTCTATGGCTACACCTTC | CASSEARDVYGYTF
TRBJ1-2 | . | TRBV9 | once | TGTGCCAGCAGCGTACCCCCGGAGGATGGCTACACCTTC | CASSVPPEDGYTF
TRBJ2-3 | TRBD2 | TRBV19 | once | TGTGCCAGTGGAAGAGGACTAGCGGGGGGCCTGGGCACAGATACGCAGTATTTT | CASGRGLAGGLGTDTQYF
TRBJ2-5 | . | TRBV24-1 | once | TGTGCCACCAGTGATCCAGGGTTAGGGACCCAGTACTTC | CATSDPGLGTQYF
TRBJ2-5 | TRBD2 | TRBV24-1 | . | TGTGCCACCAGTGACCCTGGACTAGCGGGGGTCCAAGAGACCCAGTACTTC | CATSDPGLAGVQETQYF
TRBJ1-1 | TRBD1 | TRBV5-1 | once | TGCGCCAGCATTACCGGGACAGGGATGAACACTGAAGCTTTCTTT | CASITGTGMNTEAFF
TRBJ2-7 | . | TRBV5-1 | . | TGCGCCAGCAGCTCCCCGGGGGAGCAGTACTTC | CASSSPGEQYF
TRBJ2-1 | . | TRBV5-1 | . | TGCGCCAGCAGCTTGGGAACAGATTCCTACAATGAGCAGTTCTTC | CASSLGTDSYNEQFF
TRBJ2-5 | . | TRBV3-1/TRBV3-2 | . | TGTGCCAGCAGCCAAGATACGGGTGCCCAAGAGACCCAGTACTTC | CASSQDTGAQETQYF
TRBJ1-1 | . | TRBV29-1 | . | TGCAGCGTTGAAGGGCAGGGTGGCACTGAAGCTTTCTTT | CSVEGQGGTEAFF
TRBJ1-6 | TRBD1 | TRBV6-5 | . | TGTGCCAGCAGTTACTCCGACAGGGCATCGCCCCTCCACTTT | CASSYSDRASPLHF
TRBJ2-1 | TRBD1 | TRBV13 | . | TGTGCCAGCAGCGACCGGGACAGCAACAATGAGCAGTTCTTC | CASSDRDSNNEQFF
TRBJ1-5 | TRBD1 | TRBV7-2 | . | TGTGCCAGCAGCTTGGGACAGTCCAATCAGCCCCAGCATTTT | CASSLGQSNQPQHF
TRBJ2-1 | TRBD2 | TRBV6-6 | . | TGTGCCAGCAGTAAACTAGCGGGGGCGGACAATGAGCAGTTCTTC | CASSKLAGADNEQFF
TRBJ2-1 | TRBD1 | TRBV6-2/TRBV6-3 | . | TGTGCCAGCAGTTACTTAACAGGGGCAGGGATATCCTACAATGAGCAGTTCTTC | CASSYLTGAGISYNEQFF
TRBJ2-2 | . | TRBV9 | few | TGTGCCAGCAGCGCCCCTCAGGGTGTCTCCGGGGAGCTGTTTTTT | CASSAPQGVSGELFF
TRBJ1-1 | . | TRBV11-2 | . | TGTGCCAGCAGCTTAGTAGGGGGTAATACTGAAGCTTTCTTT | CASSLVGGNTEAFF
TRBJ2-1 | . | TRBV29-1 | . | TGCAGCGTTGAAGGATGGGCGCAGGATCTTGAGCAGTTCTTC | CSVEGWAQDLEQFF
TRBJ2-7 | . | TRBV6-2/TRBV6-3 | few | TGTGCCAGCAGTTACTGGGGCAGGGGCAGCGAGCAGTACTTC | CASSYWGRGSEQYF
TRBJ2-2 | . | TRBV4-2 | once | TGTGCCAGCAGCCACGGCGCGGAAATGAACACCGGGGAGCTGTTTTTT | CASSHGAEMNTGELFF
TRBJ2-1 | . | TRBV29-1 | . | TGCAGCGTTGATGAGACGGGAGCCTACAATGAGCAGTTCTTC | CSVDETGAYNEQFF
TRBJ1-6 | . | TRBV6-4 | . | TGTGCCAGCAGTGTTGACACGACGAATTCACCCCTCCACTTT | CASSVDTTNSPLHF
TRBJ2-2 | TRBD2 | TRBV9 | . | TGTGCCAGCAGCGTACCCCTAGCGGGGGTAGACACCGGGGAGCTGTTTTTT | CASSVPLAGVDTGELFF
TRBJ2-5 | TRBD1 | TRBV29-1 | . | TGCAGCGGATCCGGGACAGGGGGCGCGGAGACCCAGTACTTC | CSGSGTGGAETQYF
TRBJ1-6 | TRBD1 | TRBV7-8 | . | TGTGCCAGCAGCTCCCGGGACAGGGGGAATTCACCCCTCCACTTT | CASSSRDRGNSPLHF
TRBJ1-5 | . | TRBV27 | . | TGTGCCAGCAGAACCAACGATAGAAATAGCAATCAGCCCCAGCATTTT | CASRTNDRNSNQPQHF
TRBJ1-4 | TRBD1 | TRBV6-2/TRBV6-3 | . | TGTGCCAGCAGCCCTAGAGACAGGGGGTTAGGCGAAAAACTGTTTTTT | CASSPRDRGLGEKLFF
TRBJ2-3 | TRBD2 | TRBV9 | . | TGTGCCAGCAGCGCATCCCCGGGGGGGGGACTAACGGCAGATACGCAGTATTTT | CASSASPGGGLTADTQYF
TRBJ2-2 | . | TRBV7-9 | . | TGTGCCAGCAGCTTAATTGACAGTTACACCGGGGAGCTGTTTTTT | CASSLIDSYTGELFF
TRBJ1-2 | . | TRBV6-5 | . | TGTGCCAGCACTCTAGCGGGGATCCGTGGCTACACCTTC | CASTLAGIRGYTF
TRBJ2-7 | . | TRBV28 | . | TGTGCCAGCAGTTTACGGGTCAGCTACGAGCAGTACTTC | CASSLRVSYEQYF
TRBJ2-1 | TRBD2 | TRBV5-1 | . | TGCGCCAGCAGTAGGTCACTAGCGGGGGGGCCCTACAATGAGCAGTTCTTC | CASSRSLAGGPYNEQFF
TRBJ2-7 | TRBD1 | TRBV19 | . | TGTGCCAGTAGCTGGGGGGGGACAGGGGTATACGAGCAGTACTTC | CASSWGGTGVYEQYF
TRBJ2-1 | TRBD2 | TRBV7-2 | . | TGTGCCAGCAGTCAAAGGGGCGGGGGTCTGTACAATGAGCAGTTCTTC | CASSQRGGGLYNEQFF
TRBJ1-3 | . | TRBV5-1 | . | TGCGCCAGCAGCTTGGAGAGACAGAACCCCTCTGGAAACACCATATATTTT | CASSLERQNPSGNTIYF
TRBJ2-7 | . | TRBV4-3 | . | TGCGCCAGCAGCCAAGGGAGGGCATCCTACGAGCAGTACTTC | CASSQGRASYEQYF
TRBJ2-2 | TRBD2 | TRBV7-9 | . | TGTGCCAGCAGCTCCCGGGGGGGGTTGACCGGGGAGCTGTTTTTT | CASSSRGGLTGELFF
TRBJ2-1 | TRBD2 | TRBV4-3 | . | TGCGCCAGCAGCCAAGAAGGGGGACTAGCGGGGGCTATTTACAATGAGCAGTTCTTC | CASSQEGGLAGAIYNEQFF
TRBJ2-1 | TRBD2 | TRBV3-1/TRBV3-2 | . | TGTGCCAGCAGCCGAGGACTAGCGGGGGTTGAGCAGTTCTTC | CASSRGLAGVEQFF
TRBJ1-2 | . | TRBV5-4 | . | TGTGCCAGCAGCTTGGCCCAGGCCGTGGGCTACACCTTC | CASSLAQAVGYTF
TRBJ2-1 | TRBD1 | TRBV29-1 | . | TGCAGCGTAGAAGACAGGGGCCCCTACAATGAGCAGTTCTTC | CSVEDRGPYNEQFF
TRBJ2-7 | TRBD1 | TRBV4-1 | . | TGCGCCAGCAGCCATGAAGCTGGGGGACAGGGGTTCCACGAGCAGTACTTC | CASSHEAGGQGFHEQYF
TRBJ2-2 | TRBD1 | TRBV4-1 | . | TGCGCCAGCAGCCAACAGGGACAGGGGACCGGGGAGCTGTTTTTT | CASSQQGQGTGELFF
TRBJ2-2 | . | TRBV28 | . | TGTGCCAGCAGTTTGTGGGGGGTGGCACCCGGGGAGCTGTTTTTT | CASSLWGVAPGELFF
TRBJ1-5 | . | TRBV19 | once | TGTGCCAGTAGTATAGAGAAGGGGAATCAGCCCCAGCATTTT | CASSIEKGNQPQHF
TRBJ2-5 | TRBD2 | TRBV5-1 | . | TGCGCCAGCAGCTTGGGGACTAGCGGTCAGAAGACCCAGTACTTC | CASSLGTSGQKTQYF